This T cell receptor (beta chain) originates from a study of shared clonotypes between healthy human individuals (dated by TCRdb to 2018 to 2021). With regard to the full study: A couple of women and a few men aged 18 to 49 years were included in the cohort. Per donor, leukapheresis produced somewhere between about 0.94 and 9.5 billion PBMCs. Per donor, three plates each were used for CD4 naive and CD4 memory, two for CD8 naive, and one for CD8 memory. To estimate repertoire size and how much clonotypes are shared between individuals, the study performed deep sequencing of blood TCR repertoires from about five healthy adults. Different laboratories and diverse techniques were used to prepare libraries and sequence TCR repertoires, to increase sequencing depth and limit assay-specific biases.

General findings and caveats noted by the study authors: The small number of donors limited the genetic and exposure-history diversity represented. Compared with non-shared clonotypes, clonotypes shared by all four sorted-subset donors had higher generation probabilities. Incomplete sequencing was indicated by rarefaction of sorted-subset datasets, despite the large sequencing depth. Naive subsets generally had larger estimated clonotype richness than memory subsets did. Across a handful of donors, approximately 5% of naive CD4, roughly 3.3% of naive CD8, approximately 2.5% of memory CD4, and under 0.45% of memory CD8 clonotypes were shared. Sampling was limited to blood, and TCR repertoires in tissue likely differ from TCR repertoires in blood. Pairwise subsampling led to the expectation that sequencing depth would affect the degree of clonotype sharing among donors.

This clone was observed a few times. This receptor's antigen is unknown. No base quality information exists; no much larger clone differs at one position. Using the deep immunoSEQ assay, TCR CDR3 regions were amplified from genomic DNA by multiplex PCR. Extracted genomic DNA from each cell subset was distributed evenly across all wells of several immunoSEQ 96-well plates, and each plate was treated as a replicate. For sorted subsets, each replicate PCR was loaded with around 220 ng genomic DNA, equivalent to some 31,000 T cell genomes. Purified libraries were measured with a Qubit 3.0 fluorometer, size-checked on a Bioanalyzer 2100, and measured again with the KAPA Library Quantification kit. Every immunoSEQ 96-well plate was sequenced on a separate single-read 150-cycle Illumina NextSeq 550 flow cell. In the source study's methods: Because only junctional sequences without quality scores were contained in the immunoSEQ output, filtering matching that applied to full-length reads could not be performed. To assign V/J genes and CDR3, sequences were annotated against IMGT germline references using PyIR, a Python wrapper for IgBLAST v1.9. Reads were filtered out if the reads had weak V/J assignments (E-value above 1e-6), no CDR3, stop codons, out-of-frame junctions, or ambiguous translated residues. V3J clonotypes were defined as sequences sharing the same inferred V gene, J gene, and CDR3 amino acid sequence. Percentage overlap between repertoires was calculated by dividing the number of shared unique clonotypes by the size of the smaller repertoire. Richness of each repertoire was evaluated using RTK rarefaction, the Chao1 estimator, and Recon v2.1 estimates of unobserved clonotypes. OLGA was used to compute generation probabilities for all TCRbeta clonotypes that the gDNA method yielded from a handful of donors. This immuneACCESS table, as held by TCRdb, lists in-frame sequences with V and J called but not all clones. Of the missing ones, under half trace to an unresolved V gene in checked studies; the others have no known cause. V, J and clone size reflect that table, while D and trimming were determined from the DNA. Here the sample has about 670,000 clones; roughly 78% occur a single time. The leading ten clones occupy about 1.7% of the sample.

CDR1 and CDR2, looked up from the germline V gene, are SGHAT and FQNNGV. Including the terminal cysteine and phenylalanine, the CDR3 comprises 12 residues. Solely the CDR3 DNA is kept, with 36 bases framed from the first base. V is reduced by 5 bases and J by 2 bases, leaving a spacing of 7 bases between them. Healthy HIV-negative adults with no recently reported acute infections or vaccinations were included as donors. Only Caucasian adults living in Nashville, Tennessee, USA were represented among the donors. Magnetic negative selection was used to enrich CD4+ T cells, after which naive cells were positively selected on CD45RA and the negative fraction became the memory subset. Blood was obtained by leukapheresis, after which PBMCs were separated by Ficoll-Histopaque density gradient centrifugation and cryopreserved in liquid nitrogen vapor phase. Analytical flow cytometry was used to check the purity and quantity of every magnetically sorted T cell population. Each sorted fraction had its genomic DNA isolated and then quantified by UV absorbance on a Nanodrop 2000c.

Sequenced sample: memory CD4+ T cells sorted from blood. The sample's cell subset or site label, decoded: CD45RA-negative fraction. The chain uses TRBV11-2 and TRBJ2-7; TRBD1 is a weak D gene call, 6 bases matching. This sequence originates from a woman aged 25 to 39 in good health. This receptor has the CDR3 CASSEGAYEQYF. The nucleotide sequence is given as TGTGCCAGCAGCGAGGGGGCCTACGAGCAGTACTTC.